Each of the 13 T cell receptor beta chains below was sequenced from the same sample in a study of blood T cell repertoires in COVID-19. Produced via immunoSEQ multiplex PCR; TCRdb's table is partial and in-frame only. The repertoire consists of roughly 69,000 clones, with about 90% occurring once and the leading ten covering approximately 5.8%. The sequenced material came from peripheral blood. The source is a man in his fifties with acute or convalescent COVID-19.

The CDR3 bases are TGTGCCAGTAGTATGGGTGGGACATCATATGGCTACACCTTC. Residues: CASSMGGTSYGYTF. This chain connects TRBV19 to TRBJ1-2; TRBD1 might be the D (6 bases). Per germline, CDR1 LNHDA and CDR2 SQIVND (reference sequence). The CDR3 runs 14 residues. V was clipped by 3 bases and J by 5 bases, with 13 bases between them.

The V gene is TRBV10-2, the J gene TRBJ1-2; TRBD1 might be the D (6 bases). The CDR3 runs 13 residues. CDR1 and CDR2 (germline): WSHSY, SAAADI. The V end lost 6 bases, the J end lost 5 bases, and 13 bases lay between the germline ends. CDR3 sequence reads: CASRDRTGYGYTF. CDR3 in DNA: TGCGCCAGCAGAGACAGAACAGGGTATGGCTACACCTTC.

The gene calls are TRBV7-9 and TRBJ1-1, with a weak D call TRBD1 (5 bases). Germline V CDR1 and CDR2: SEHNR, FQNEAQ (reference sequence). This CDR3 contains 14 residues. Trimming removed 1 base at V and 6 bases at J, with 12 bases between. The CDR3 DNA sequence: TGTGCCAGCAGCTTAGTTTCAGGGCTCGCTGAAGCTTTCTTT. This sequence encodes CASSLVSGLAEAFF.

The rearrangement links TRBV5-1 to TRBJ1-2, with 11 bases fitting TRBD1. CDR1 is SGHRS and CDR2 is YFSETQ in the germline V gene. The CDR3 totals 16 residues. After removal of 4 bases from V and 8 bases from J, the junction contained 13 bases not matched to a gene. CDR3 sequence reads: CASSAQTGTGGGGYTF. The CDR3 region has the DNA TGCGCCAGCAGCGCCCAAACCGGGACAGGGGGAGGCGGCTACACCTTC.

This chain connects TRBV11-3 to TRBJ2-1; unclear D gene. The CDR3 has 11 amino acids. Germline CDR1 reads SGHNT; CDR2 reads YENEEA. With 7 bases removed from V and 5 bases from J, the gap between germline ends came to 6 bases. The chain's CDR3 is CASNQDNEQFF. The CDR3 nucleotides read TGTGCCAGCAATCAGGACAATGAGCAGTTCTTC.

The V gene is TRBV3-1 (or the pseudogene TRBV3-2), the J gene TRBJ2-7, with TRBD2 matching over 12 bases. CDR3 size: 15 residues. J lost 5 bases, V lost 1 base, and 3 bases had no gene match. The germline CDR1 and CDR2 sequences are LGHDT and YNNKEL (reference sequence). CDR3 sequence: CASSQGTSGTNEQYF. The CDR3 DNA is TGTGCCAGCAGCCAAGGGACTAGCGGGACAAACGAGCAGTACTTC.

The genes are TRBV18 and TRBJ1-3; maybe TRBD1 (5 bases). This CDR3 has 15 amino acids. Looked up from germline, CDR1 is KGHSH and CDR2 is LQKENI. Trimming removed 3 bases from V and 6 bases from J, with 15 bases in between. CDR3 bases: TGTGCCAGCTCACCCTCTGTTGGGGGGGAAAACACCATATATTTT. It yields the protein CASSPSVGGENTIYF.

J is TRBJ2-7 and V is TRBV7-6; tentative D call: TRBD2 (5 bases). The CDR3 is 13 residues long. Germline lookup yields CDR1 SGHVS and CDR2 FNYEAQ. Trimming pared 1 base from V and 6 bases from J, leaving 10 bases between. Written as DNA, the CDR3 is TGTGCCAGCAGCTTAGGAGGAGAGGGCGAGCAGTACTTC. Translating it yields CASSLGGEGEQYF.

The DNA for the CDR3 is TGTGCCTGGACTGTCGGCAGGACTAGCGGGAGTCCAGATACGCAGTATTTT. This sequence encodes CAWTVGRTSGSPDTQYF. J is TRBJ2-3 and V is TRBV30; 13 nucleotides align to TRBD2. Germline CDR1 reads GTSNPN; CDR2 reads SVGIG (reference sequence). The CDR3 totals 17 residues. V dropped 4 bases and J dropped 4; count of bases not matched to a gene: 11.

The rearrangement uses TRBV5-1 and TRBJ2-1, with 9 bases aligning to TRBD1. The V gene's germline CDR1 is SGHRS and CDR2 YFSETQ. The V gene end was trimmed by 4 bases and the J gene end by 7 bases; junction bases not matched to a gene: 6. The CDR3 is made up of 14 amino acids. CDR3 loop: CASSIRDRVNEQFF. As DNA, the CDR3 is TGCGCCAGCAGCATCCGGGACAGGGTAAATGAGCAGTTCTTC.

The J gene is TRBJ2-5, the V gene TRBV9, with TRBD2 matching 8 bases. V lost 0 bases to trimming and J lost 3 bases; unmatched junction nucleotides: 4. The CDR3 totals 15 residues. The V gene's germline CDR1 is SGDLS and CDR2 YYNGEE. CDR3 amino acids: CASSVGAGGEETQYF. CDR3 DNA: TGTGCCAGCAGCGTAGGGGCGGGAGGAGAAGAGACCCAGTACTTC.

The chain joins TRBV5-1 to TRBJ2-5; D possibly corresponds to TRBD1 (5 bases). The V end lost 4 bases, the J end lost 5 bases, and 15 bases lay between the germline ends. Germline V gene lookup returns CDR1 SGHRS and CDR2 YFSETQ. This CDR3 has 14 residues. The CDR3 region has the DNA TGCGCCAGCAGCCGTTTTCAGGGTCCGGAGACCCAGTACTTC. Amino acids: CASSRFQGPETQYF.

The chain has TRBV24-1 and TRBJ1-4; 8 nucleotides line up with TRBD1. The length of the CDR3 is 16 residues. Looked up from germline, CDR1 is KGHDR and CDR2 is SFDVKD. The V gene end was trimmed by 4 bases and the J gene end by 0 bases; junction bases not matched to a gene: 3. CDR3 bases: TGTGCCACCAGTGAGACAGGGGCTGCAACTAATGAAAAACTGTTTTTT. This sequence encodes CATSETGAATNEKLFF.